Following are 6 T cell receptor beta chains from one sample sequenced in a study of CD8 T cells in Susac syndrome. RNA totalling roughly 0.45 to 1 ug underwent reverse transcription with random hexamers. TCRdb independently ran MiXCR on the immunoSEQ multiplex PCR reads; one entry per CDR3 protein. The profile shows 170,000 or so distinct CDR3 sequences, about 93% of them singletons. Source material: CD4+ T cells from PBMCs. The receptor source for this set is a human donor with Susac syndrome.

The rearrangement joins TRBV5-1 to TRBJ2-2; TRBD2 is a possible D gene (6 bases). The CDR3 consists of 15 residues. The germline V gene encodes CDR1 SGHRS and CDR2 YFSETQ. With 4 bases removed from V and 5 bases from J, the gap between germline ends came to 15 bases. DNA of the CDR3: TGCGCCAGCAGCCAATCACAGGAGGGGACCGGGGAGCTGTTTTTT. It yields the protein CASSQSQEGTGELFF.

This rearrangement joins TRBV29-1 to TRBJ2-1, with D maybe TRBD1 (5 bases). V dropped 4 bases and J dropped 0 bases, with 10 bases sitting between them. The CDR3 runs to 14 residues. CDR1 is SQVTM, CDR2 ANQGSEA, per germline. The CDR3 DNA is TGCAGCGTTGTAGCAGGGATCTCCTACAATGAGCAGTTCTTC. This sequence encodes CSVVAGISYNEQFF.

The chain is built from TRBV6-1 and TRBJ2-3, with a weak D call TRBD2 (6 bases). Germline V CDR1 and CDR2: MNHNS, SASEGT. This CDR3 contains 15 residues. V dropped 1 base and J dropped 8 bases, with 16 bases sitting between them. The CDR3 coding sequence is TGTGCCAGCAGTGAAGGGGGGGACCCCGGGGGTACGCAGTATTTT. This translates into CASSEGGDPGGTQYF.

V gene TRBV7-8 combines with J gene TRBJ1-5; 8 bases fit TRBD1. CDR3 length: 16 amino acids. Trimming cost V 5 bases and J 4 bases; bases outside gene matches: 10. Germline loops: CDR1 SGHVS, CDR2 FQNEAQ. CDR3 DNA: TGTGCCAGCAGCGATACCAAGACAGGGGCAAATCAGCCCCAGCATTTT. Translation gives CASSDTKTGANQPQHF.

The chain has TRBV18 and TRBJ2-7; D may match TRBD1 or TRBD2 (6 bases each). From germline, CDR1 is KGHSH and CDR2 LQKENI. The CDR3 consists of 14 residues. Trimming cost V 2 bases and J 5 bases, with 13 bases left between them. CDR3 nucleotides: TGTGCCAGCTCACCAAAATCGGGGGCGGACGAGCAGTACTTC. Its translation is CASSPKSGADEQYF.

The CDR3 sequence is CASSLLAGGDEQYF. In DNA form, the CDR3 reads TGCGCCAGCAGCTTGTTGGCCGGGGGTGACGAGCAGTACTTC. The chain couples TRBV5-1 to TRBJ2-7, with a possible D match to TRBD2 (6 bases). Trimming removed 1 base from V and 5 bases from J, with 13 bases in between. Germline CDR1 reads SGHRS; CDR2 reads YFSETQ. This CDR3 is built from 14 residues.